This paragraph covers one TCR beta chain sequence. CDR3 size: 16 residues. The sample originates from a study of shared clonotypes between healthy human individuals. Overall study: A few men and a couple of women, aged 18 to 49, were donors.

Every immunoSEQ plate was one replicate of a subset's evenly spread DNA. Libraries were prepared by immunoSEQ multiplex PCR; TCRdb keeps only in-frame clonotypes and omits some of them. Counted here are about 460,000 clones, roughly three quarters occurring once; the ten biggest clones make up about 12%. The clonotype originates from a woman aged 40 to 50 in good health. Some clones in this sample may be carry-over from other donors' samples. The chain employs TRBV21-1 and TRBJ2-7. TRBV21-1 is a known pseudogene. Specimen: PBMCs. CDR3 DNA sequence: TGTGCCAGCAGCAAAACGACGGGACGTCGCGACTACGAGCAGTACTTC. The encoded protein is CASSKTTGRRDYEQYF.